A single T cell receptor beta chain is shown here with its context. Participants spanned ages roughly 18 to 95 years and resided in 20 to 25 US areas. Assignments of participants to cohorts depended upon their own reported clinical history. Original processing notes: From reference gene primer amplification, estimates of nucleated cell counts were derived. Sequencing was performed with immunoSEQ multiplex PCR; in TCRdb, only in-frame clones are kept and a portion is missing. The V and J calls and clone size were taken over from that table, and D and trimming were inferred from the DNA. The sample includes 400,000 to 450,000 clones, 90% of them seen just once. These data originate in a study of blood T cell repertoires in COVID-19. Across the study: COVID-19 samples collected from the United States, Italy and Spain covered acute and convalescent phases.

The CDR3 runs to 15 residues. Trimming took off 3 bases at V and 4 bases at J, with 12 bases between the two ends. Germline V gives CDR1 LGHDT, CDR2 YNNKEL (reference sequence). J is TRBJ1-4 and V is TRBV3-1 (or the pseudogene TRBV3-2); D gene unclear. Source material: PBMCs or T cells enriched from blood (not recorded which). The TCR originated in a man in his late teens or twenties who had recovered from COVID-19. The CDR3 sequence is CASSQTLNSNEKLFF. The CDR3 region has the DNA TGTGCCAGCAGCCAGACCCTAAACAGTAATGAAAAACTGTTTTTT.